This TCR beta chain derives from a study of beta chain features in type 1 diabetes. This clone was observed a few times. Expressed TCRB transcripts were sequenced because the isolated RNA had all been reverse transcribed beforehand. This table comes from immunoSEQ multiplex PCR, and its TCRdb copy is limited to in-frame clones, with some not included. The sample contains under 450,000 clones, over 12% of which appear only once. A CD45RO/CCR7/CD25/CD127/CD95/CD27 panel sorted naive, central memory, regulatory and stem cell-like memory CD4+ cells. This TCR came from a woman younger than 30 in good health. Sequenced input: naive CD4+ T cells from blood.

DNA for the CDR3: TGTGCCAGCAGCTTCGGGACAGGGGGCTACGAGCAGTACTTC. Its protein is CASSFGTGGYEQYF. The V and J genes are TRBV6-6 and TRBJ2-7; 11 bases match TRBD1. The V and J ends lost 6 bases and 3 bases, in that order; junction bases with no gene match: 4. The CDR3 extends over 14 amino acids. The germline gives CDR1 MNHNY, CDR2 SVGAGI (reference sequence).